This T cell receptor (beta chain) was observed in a study of long-term antiretroviral therapy in people with HIV. The CDR3 is made up of 16 amino acids. V was clipped by 1 base and J by 4 bases, with 13 bases between them. Germline CDR1 is SGHNT and CDR2 is YENEEA. Sequencing used immunoSEQ v3.0 at survey level. The repertoire was sequenced with immunoSEQ multiplex PCR; TCRdb's copy has only in-frame clones and lacks some. The sample records roughly 28,000 clones, approximately 90% being singletons. The source of this sequence is a woman aged 18-30 years with HIV. This chain links TRBV11-3 with TRBJ2-2; D might be TRBD2 (6 bases). The sample in question was unsorted PBMCs, obtained 0.5 years after starting antiretroviral therapy. CDR3 in amino acids: CASSLVGGRFTGELFF. The DNA for the CDR3 is TGTGCCAGCAGCTTAGTGGGAGGACGGTTCACCGGGGAGCTGTTTTTT.